Listed below are T cell receptor beta chains from one sample, sequenced in a study of blood T cell repertoires in COVID-19. Assay used: immunoSEQ multiplex PCR; TCRdb lists only in-frame clones, some missing. The repertoire holds about 140,000 clones, over 70% seen once, with over 6.5% in the top ten. Sequenced sample: peripheral blood. The receptors derive from a middle-aged man with active or convalescent COVID-19. The CDR3 runs from the conserved cysteine through the conserved F or W. D genes are given only for firm matches. Rows may omit the clone size; those that give it use once, few, many or a size class.

j_call v_call d_call clone_size cdr3_nt cdr3_aa
TRBJ2-1 TRBV7-2 TRBD2 NA TGTGCCAGCAGGGTTTTAGCGGGGGTGTGGTTCTTC CASRVLAGVWFF
TRBJ2-7 TRBV19 NA few TGTGCCAGTAGTAAGCTAGGGGATTCCTACGAGCAGTACTTC CASSKLGDSYEQYF
TRBJ2-2 TRBV7-9 TRBD1 NA TGTGCCAGCAGCTCGCCTGAGGGACAGATGAACACCGGGGAGCTGTTTTTT CASSSPEGQMNTGELFF
TRBJ2-1 TRBV7-9 TRBD2 once TGTGCCAGCTCCGGGACTAGCGGTTACAATGAGCAGTTCTTC CASSGTSGYNEQFF
TRBJ2-1 TRBV30 TRBD2 NA TGTGCCTGGAGTCGCCTAGCGGGAGGGGCTGAGCAGTTCTTC CAWSRLAGGAEQFF
TRBJ2-7 TRBV4-1 NA NA TGCGCCAGCAGCCAAGAAGGGCCAGGGGTAGGGGACGAGCAGTACTTC CASSQEGPGVGDEQYF
TRBJ2-7 TRBV4-1 NA NA TGCGCCAGCAGCCAAGAGGCCGTGTCCTACGAGCAGTACTTC CASSQEAVSYEQYF
TRBJ2-7 TRBV9 TRBD2 NA TGTGCCAGCAGCGCACTAGCGGGAGCTAGCTCCTACGAGCAGTACTTC CASSALAGASSYEQYF
TRBJ2-5 TRBV28 TRBD2 NA TGTGCCAGCAGCCCTTCTAGCGGGAGGGCCCTGGAGACCCAGTACTTC CASSPSSGRALETQYF
TRBJ1-5 TRBV5-1 TRBD1 few TGCGCCAGCAGCCCTGGGGACAGGGATCAGCCCCAGCATTTT CASSPGDRDQPQHF
TRBJ1-5 TRBV19 NA few TGTGCCAGTACCCCCCGGGGGGATTTAGGCAATCAGCCCCAGCATTTT CASTPRGDLGNQPQHF
TRBJ2-1 TRBV4-1 TRBD2 few TGCGCCAGCAGCCAAGATACTAGGACTAGCGGGAGGCATTCCTACAATGAGCAGTTCTTC CASSQDTRTSGRHSYNEQFF
TRBJ1-4 TRBV4-2 NA NA TGTGCCAGCAGCGGCGGCGGAGGGAGGGAAAAACTGTTTTTT CASSGGGGREKLFF
TRBJ2-1 TRBV18 TRBD1 NA TGTGCCAGCTCACCGGGACAGGGGGCCCATGAGCAGTTCTTC CASSPGQGAHEQFF
TRBJ1-1 TRBV28 NA NA TGTGCCAGCAGTTTATATTCAGGGATTGAAGCTTTCTTT CASSLYSGIEAFF
TRBJ2-1 TRBV28 TRBD2 NA TGTGCCAGCAGTTTTCGTGGTGCGGGAGGGAGGAATGAGCAGTTCTTC CASSFRGAGGRNEQFF
TRBJ2-3 TRBV4-1 NA NA TGCGCCAGCAGCCAAGTGAGCCTATCAACAGATACGCAGTATTTT CASSQVSLSTDTQYF
TRBJ2-7 TRBV27 TRBD2 NA TGTGCCAGCAGTACGGCTCGCGGGAGTCCCTACGAGCAGTACTTC CASSTARGSPYEQYF
TRBJ1-2 TRBV15 TRBD1 NA TGTGCCACCAGCAGAGAGATACAGGGGGGCTACACCTTC CATSREIQGGYTF
TRBJ2-1 TRBV6-2/TRBV6-3 TRBD2 NA TGTGCCAGCAGCAGCCAACTAGCGGGAGTTGGTGAGCAGTTCTTC CASSSQLAGVGEQFF
TRBJ1-1 TRBV19 TRBD1 NA TGTGCCAGTAGCGGACAGGGACGTCGAAACACTGAAGCTTTCTTT CASSGQGRRNTEAFF
TRBJ1-1 TRBV2 TRBD1 NA TGTGCCAGCAGTGAAGAACGGGACAGGGACACTGAAGCTTTCTTT CASSEERDRDTEAFF
TRBJ2-3 TRBV6-2/TRBV6-3 TRBD2 NA TGTGCCAGCAGTTACAGGCTAGCGGGGAGCACAGATACGCAGTATTTT CASSYRLAGSTDTQYF
TRBJ2-3 TRBV19 TRBD1 NA TGTGCCAGTAGCCCCGGGACAGGCACAGATACGCAGTATTTT CASSPGTGTDTQYF
TRBJ2-3 TRBV29-1 NA NA TGCAGCGTTGGGCCCAGGGAAAGGAGTGGAGATACGCAGTATTTT CSVGPRERSGDTQYF
TRBJ2-3 TRBV24-1 NA NA TGTGCCACCAGTGGGGGCCTCACAGATACGCAGTATTTT CATSGGLTDTQYF
TRBJ2-3 TRBV30 NA NA TGTGCCTGGAGCGGACTGGCCACAGATACGCAGTATTTT CAWSGLATDTQYF
TRBJ1-2 TRBV19 NA few TGTGCCAGTAGTACAGGGCGTAACTATGGCTACACCTTC CASSTGRNYGYTF
TRBJ2-3 TRBV30 TRBD2 NA TGTGCCTGGACTACGGGGCGGGAGGGCCTGAAGACGCAGTATTTT CAWTTGREGLKTQYF
TRBJ1-2 TRBV19 NA NA TGTGCCAGTAGTATCCAGGCGGGGCCCTATGGCTACACCTTC CASSIQAGPYGYTF
TRBJ2-7 TRBV28 TRBD1 few TGTGCCAGCAGTCCTATGGACAGGCTCTCCGAGCAGTACTTC CASSPMDRLSEQYF
TRBJ1-1 TRBV28 NA few TGTGCCAGCAAGACCCAGGGGTATGAAGCTTTCTTT CASKTQGYEAFF
TRBJ2-7 TRBV27 TRBD2 NA TGTGCCAGCAGTTTGGCGGGAGTAAGAGGCTACGAGCAGTACTTC CASSLAGVRGYEQYF
TRBJ2-6 TRBV5-1 NA NA TGCGCCAGCAGCTTGGAGGGGTCCGGGGCCAACGTCCTGACTTTC CASSLEGSGANVLTF
TRBJ2-7 TRBV5-1 TRBD1 NA TGCGCCAGCAGCTTGGGACAGGGGACTTCCTACGAGCAGTACTTC CASSLGQGTSYEQYF
TRBJ2-2 TRBV19 TRBD2 NA TGTGCCACGAGAGGTCTAGCGGGCACCGGGGAGCTGTTTTTT CATRGLAGTGELFF
TRBJ1-5 TRBV19 TRBD1 NA TGTGCCAGTACCGGGACAGGGCTCAATCAGCCCCAGCATTTT CASTGTGLNQPQHF
TRBJ2-7 TRBV6-1 NA NA TGTGCCAGCAGTGAGTGGCGGTACGAGCAGTACTTC CASSEWRYEQYF
TRBJ1-4 TRBV15 NA NA TGTGCCACCAGCACGAACAGGGATCCTAATGAAAAACTGTTTTTT CATSTNRDPNEKLFF
TRBJ2-2 TRBV6-2/TRBV6-3 TRBD1 many TGTGCCAGCAGCCCTCAGACAGGGAGATTCACCGGGGAGCTGTTTTTT CASSPQTGRFTGELFF
TRBJ1-6 TRBV28 TRBD1 NA TGTGCCAGCAGCCCGGGACAGACCAATTCACCCCTCCACTTT CASSPGQTNSPLHF
TRBJ2-2 TRBV14 NA NA TGTGCCAGCAGCCGAACTAGAAACACCGGGGAGCTGTTTTTT CASSRTRNTGELFF
TRBJ1-5 TRBV19 NA few TGTGCCAGTAGTATTTCAGCAGGGAGCAATCAGCCCCAGCATTTT CASSISAGSNQPQHF
TRBJ2-7 TRBV19 NA NA TGTGCCAGTAGTATCGGGGGCTACGAGCAGTACTTC CASSIGGYEQYF
TRBJ1-3 TRBV7-9 NA NA TGTGCCAGCAGTCAGTCCGGAGCTCCTGGGAACACCATATATTTT CASSQSGAPGNTIYF
TRBJ2-4 TRBV28 NA NA TGTGCCAGCAGTTCCACCGTACGGGTAAAAAACATTCAGTACTTC CASSSTVRVKNIQYF
TRBJ2-1 TRBV2 TRBD2 NA TGTGCCAGCAGCGACGGGACTAGCGGGAGAGATGAGCAGTTCTTC CASSDGTSGRDEQFF